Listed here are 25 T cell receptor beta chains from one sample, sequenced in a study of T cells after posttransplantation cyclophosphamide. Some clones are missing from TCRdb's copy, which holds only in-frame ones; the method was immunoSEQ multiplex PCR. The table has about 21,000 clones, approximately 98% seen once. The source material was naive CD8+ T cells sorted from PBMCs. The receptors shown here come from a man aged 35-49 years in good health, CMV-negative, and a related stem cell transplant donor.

The CDR3 bases are TGCGCCAGCAGTGGGACAGAAACAGATACGCAGTATTTT. Its translation: CASSGTETDTQYF. This sequence joins TRBV5-1 and TRBJ2-3, with TRBD1 matching 7 bases. The CDR3 sequence is 13 residues long. Germline CDR1 is SGHRS and CDR2 is YFSETQ. Germline trimming cut 5 bases from V and 3 bases from J; bases unmatched to any gene: 3. Full variable domain (rest looked up from reference TRBV5-1 and TRBJ2-3): KAGVTQTPRYLIKTRGQQVTLSCSPISGHRSVSWYQQTPGQGLQFLFEYFSETQRNKGNFPGRFSGRQFSNSRSEMNVSTLELGDSALYLCASSGTETDTQYFGPGTRLTVL.

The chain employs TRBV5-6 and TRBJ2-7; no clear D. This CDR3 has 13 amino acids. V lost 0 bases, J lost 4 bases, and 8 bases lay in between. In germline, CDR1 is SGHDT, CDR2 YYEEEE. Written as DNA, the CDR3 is TGTGCCAGCAGCTTGGAAACAGAGTACGAGCAGTACTTC. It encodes CASSLETEYEQYF.

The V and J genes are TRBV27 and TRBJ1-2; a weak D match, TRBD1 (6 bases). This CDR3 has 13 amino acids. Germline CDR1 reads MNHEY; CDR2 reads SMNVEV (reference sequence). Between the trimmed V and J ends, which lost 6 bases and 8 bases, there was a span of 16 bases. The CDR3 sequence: CASSLGGAIGYTF. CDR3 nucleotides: TGTGCCAGCAGCCTCGGGGGGGCTATAGGCTACACCTTC.

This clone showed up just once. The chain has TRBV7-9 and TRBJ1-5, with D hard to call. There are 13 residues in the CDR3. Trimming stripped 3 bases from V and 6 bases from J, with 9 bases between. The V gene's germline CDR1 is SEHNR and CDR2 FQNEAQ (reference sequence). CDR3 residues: CASSFEGAQPQHF. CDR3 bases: TGTGCCAGCAGCTTCGAGGGTGCTCAGCCCCAGCATTTT.

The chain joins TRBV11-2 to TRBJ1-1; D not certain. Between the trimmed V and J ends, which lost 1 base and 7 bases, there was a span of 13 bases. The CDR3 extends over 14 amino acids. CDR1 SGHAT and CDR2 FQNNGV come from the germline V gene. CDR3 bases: TGTGCCAGCAGCTTAGGGGGAGGCGGAATTGAAGCTTTCTTT. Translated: CASSLGGGGIEAFF.

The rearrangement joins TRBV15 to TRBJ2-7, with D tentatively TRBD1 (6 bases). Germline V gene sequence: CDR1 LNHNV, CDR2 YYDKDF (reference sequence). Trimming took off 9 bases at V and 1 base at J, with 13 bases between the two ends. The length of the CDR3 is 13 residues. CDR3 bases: TGTGCCACAGGAAGGCAGGGGTCCTACGAGCAGTACTTC. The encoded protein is CATGRQGSYEQYF. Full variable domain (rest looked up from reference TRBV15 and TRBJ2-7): DAMVIQNPRYQVTQFGKPVTLSCSQTLNHNVMYWYQQKSSQAPKLLFHYYDKDFNNEADTPDNFQSRRPNTSFCFLDIRSPGLGDTAMYLCATGRQGSYEQYFGPGTRLTVT.

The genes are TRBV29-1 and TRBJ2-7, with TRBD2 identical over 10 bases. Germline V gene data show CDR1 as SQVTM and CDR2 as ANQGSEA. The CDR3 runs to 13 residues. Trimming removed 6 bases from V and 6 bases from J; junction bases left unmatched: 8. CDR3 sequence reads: CSVDGTSVGEQYF. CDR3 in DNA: TGCAGCGTCGACGGGACTAGCGTTGGCGAGCAGTACTTC.

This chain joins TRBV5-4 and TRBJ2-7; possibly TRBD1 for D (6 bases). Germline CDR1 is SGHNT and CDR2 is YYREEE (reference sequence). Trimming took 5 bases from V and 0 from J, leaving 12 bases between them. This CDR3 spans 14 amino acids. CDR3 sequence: CASSETGSSYEQYF. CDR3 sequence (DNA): TGTGCCAGCAGTGAGACAGGCAGCTCCTACGAGCAGTACTTC.

CDR3 in amino acids: CASSSHGSSYNEQFF. In DNA, the CDR3 is TGTGCCAGCAGCTCCCATGGGAGCTCCTACAATGAGCAGTTCTTC. The rearrangement joins TRBV11-2 to TRBJ2-1; tentatively, D is TRBD2 (5 bases). V was cut by 4 bases and J by 0 bases, with 10 bases left in between. CDR3 length: 15 residues. From germline, CDR1 is SGHAT and CDR2 FQNNGV.

The CDR3: CASSIGQGGGELFF. The CDR3 nucleotides are TGTGCCAGTAGTATAGGACAGGGGGGCGGGGAGCTGTTTTTT. The gene calls are TRBV19 and TRBJ2-2, with TRBD1 matching over 9 bases. The CDR3 loop spans 14 amino acids. The V and J ends lost 1 base and 7 bases, in that order; junction bases with no gene match: 1. CDR1 is LNHDA, CDR2 SQIVND, per germline (reference sequence).

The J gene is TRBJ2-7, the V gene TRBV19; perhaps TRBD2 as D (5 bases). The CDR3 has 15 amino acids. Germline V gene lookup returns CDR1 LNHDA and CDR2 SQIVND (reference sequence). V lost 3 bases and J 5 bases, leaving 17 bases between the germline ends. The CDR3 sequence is CASSISGRNVHEQYF. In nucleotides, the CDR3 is TGTGCCAGTAGTATTTCGGGAAGGAACGTCCACGAGCAGTACTTC.

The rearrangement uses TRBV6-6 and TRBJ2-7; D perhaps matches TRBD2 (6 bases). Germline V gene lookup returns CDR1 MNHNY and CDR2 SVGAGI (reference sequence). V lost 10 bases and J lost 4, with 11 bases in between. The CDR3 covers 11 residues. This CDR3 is CATWAGYEQYF. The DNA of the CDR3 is TGTGCCACCTGGGCGGGGTACGAGCAGTACTTC.

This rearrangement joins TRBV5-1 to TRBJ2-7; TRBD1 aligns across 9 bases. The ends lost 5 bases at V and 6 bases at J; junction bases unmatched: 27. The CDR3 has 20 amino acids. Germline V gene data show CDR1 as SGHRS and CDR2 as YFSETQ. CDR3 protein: CASSLRQGVVPTDKHSEQYF. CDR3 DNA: TGCGCCAGCAGTTTGAGACAGGGGGTTGTCCCGACAGACAAACATTCCGAGCAGTACTTC. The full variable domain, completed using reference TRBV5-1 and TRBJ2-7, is KAGVTQTPRYLIKTRGQQVTLSCSPISGHRSVSWYQQTPGQGLQFLFEYFSETQRNKGNFPGRFSGRQFSNSRSEMNVSTLELGDSALYLCASSLRQGVVPTDKHSEQYFGPGTRLTVT.

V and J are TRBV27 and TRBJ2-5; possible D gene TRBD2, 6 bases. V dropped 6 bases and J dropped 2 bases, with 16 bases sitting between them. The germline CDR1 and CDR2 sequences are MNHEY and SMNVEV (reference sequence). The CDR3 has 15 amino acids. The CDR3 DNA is TGTGCCAGCAGCTCCCGGGACTCTCGGCAAGAGACCCAGTACTTC. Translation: CASSSRDSRQETQYF.

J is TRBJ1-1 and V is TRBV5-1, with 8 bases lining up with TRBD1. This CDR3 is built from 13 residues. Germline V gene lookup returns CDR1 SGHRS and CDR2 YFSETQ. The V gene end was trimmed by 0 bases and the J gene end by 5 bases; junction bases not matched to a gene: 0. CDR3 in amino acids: CASSLDRGTEAFF. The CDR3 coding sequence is TGCGCCAGCAGCTTGGACAGGGGGACTGAAGCTTTCTTT.

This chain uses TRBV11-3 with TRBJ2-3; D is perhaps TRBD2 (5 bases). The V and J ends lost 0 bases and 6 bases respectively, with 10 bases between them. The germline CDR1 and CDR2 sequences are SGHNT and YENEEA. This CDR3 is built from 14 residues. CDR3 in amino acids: CASSLETSKDTQYF. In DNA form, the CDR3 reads TGTGCCAGCAGCTTAGAAACTAGTAAGGATACGCAGTATTTT.

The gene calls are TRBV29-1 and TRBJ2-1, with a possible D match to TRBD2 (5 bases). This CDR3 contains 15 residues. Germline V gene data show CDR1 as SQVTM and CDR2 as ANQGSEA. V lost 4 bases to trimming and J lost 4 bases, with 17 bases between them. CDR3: CSVVRRPTTYNEQFF. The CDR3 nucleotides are TGCAGCGTTGTACGGCGGCCGACTACTTACAATGAGCAGTTCTTC.

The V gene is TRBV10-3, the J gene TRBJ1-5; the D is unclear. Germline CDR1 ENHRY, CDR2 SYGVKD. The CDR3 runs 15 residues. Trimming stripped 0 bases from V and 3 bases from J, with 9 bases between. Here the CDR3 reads CAISESVQTNQPQHF. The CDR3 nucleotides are TGTGCCATCAGTGAGTCAGTACAGACCAATCAGCCCCAGCATTTT.

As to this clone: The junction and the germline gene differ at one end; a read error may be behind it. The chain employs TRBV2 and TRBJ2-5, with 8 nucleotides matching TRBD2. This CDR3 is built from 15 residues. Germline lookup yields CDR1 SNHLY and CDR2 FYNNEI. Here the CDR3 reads CASSEVGTRLEAQYF. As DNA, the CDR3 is TGTGCCAGCAGTGAAGTTGGGACTAGGTTAGAGGCCCAGTACTTC. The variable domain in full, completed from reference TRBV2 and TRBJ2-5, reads EPEVTQTPSHQVTQMGQEVILRCVPISNHLYFYWYRQILGQKVEFLVSFYNNEISEKSEIFDDQFSVERPDGSNFTLKIRSTKLEDSAMYFCASSEVGTRLEAQYFGPGTRLLVL.

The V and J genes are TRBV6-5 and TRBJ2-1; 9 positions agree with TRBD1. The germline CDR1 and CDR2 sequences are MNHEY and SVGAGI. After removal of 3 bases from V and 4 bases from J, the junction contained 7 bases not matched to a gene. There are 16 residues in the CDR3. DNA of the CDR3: TGTGCCAGCAGTTATCCCGGGACAGGGCCTTACAATGAGCAGTTCTTC. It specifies CASSYPGTGPYNEQFF.

CDR3 amino acids: CASSVDGNEQYF. The CDR3 nucleotides read TGTGCCAGCAGCGTAGACGGGAACGAGCAGTACTTC. The chain links TRBV9 to TRBJ2-7; the D gene is possibly TRBD2 (5 bases). The CDR3 is made up of 12 amino acids. The V end lost 0 bases, the J end lost 5 bases, and 6 bases lay between the germline ends. Germline assignment: CDR1 SGDLS and CDR2 YYNGEE.

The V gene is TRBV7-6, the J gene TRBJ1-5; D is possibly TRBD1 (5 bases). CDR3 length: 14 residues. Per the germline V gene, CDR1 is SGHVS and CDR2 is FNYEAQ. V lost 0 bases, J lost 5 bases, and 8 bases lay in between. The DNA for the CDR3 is TGTGCCAGCAGCTTAGCAGGAGGGGATCAGCCCCAGCATTTT. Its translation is CASSLAGGDQPQHF.

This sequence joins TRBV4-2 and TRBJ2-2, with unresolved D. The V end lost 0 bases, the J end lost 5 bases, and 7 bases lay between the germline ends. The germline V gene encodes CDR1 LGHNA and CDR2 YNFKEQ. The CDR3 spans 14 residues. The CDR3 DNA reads TGTGCCAGCAGCCAAGAGCGACAAACCGGGGAGCTGTTTTTT. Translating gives CASSQERQTGELFF.

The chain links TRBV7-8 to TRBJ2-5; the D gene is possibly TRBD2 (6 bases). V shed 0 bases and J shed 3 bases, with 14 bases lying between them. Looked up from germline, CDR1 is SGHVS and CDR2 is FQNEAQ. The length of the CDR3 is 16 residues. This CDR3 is CASSLAYGGTEETQYF. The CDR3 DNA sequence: TGTGCCAGCAGCTTAGCGTACGGGGGTACAGAAGAGACCCAGTACTTC.

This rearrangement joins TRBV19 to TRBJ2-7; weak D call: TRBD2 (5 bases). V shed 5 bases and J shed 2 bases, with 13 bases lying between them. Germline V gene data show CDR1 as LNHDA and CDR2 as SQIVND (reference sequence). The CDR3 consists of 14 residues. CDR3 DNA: TGTGCCAGTAGTCTTACCGTGGGAGCCTACGAGCAGTACTTC. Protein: CASSLTVGAYEQYF.